The T cell receptor beta chain described here comes from a study of blood T cell repertoires in COVID-19. Background on the study: T cells, B-cell-depleted T cells, or PBMCs supplied cDNA or gDNA.

The CDR3 is 16 amino acids. Unmatched junction bases numbered 5, after V lost 5 bases and J lost 1 base. The germline gives CDR1 LGHDT, CDR2 YNNKEL (reference sequence). The assay was immunoSEQ multiplex PCR, and TCRdb's table has in-frame clones only and misses some. The table lists around 160,000 clones, more than 75% of them singletons. Participants came from 24 US areas, aged about 18 to 89 years. The study assigned cohorts using participant-reported clinical history. This chain joins TRBV3-1 (or the pseudogene TRBV3-2) and TRBJ1-1; 12 positions match TRBD1. The sequence was obtained from a man between 35 and 55 years old who had recovered from COVID-19. The sample was PBMCs or T cells enriched from blood (not recorded which). In DNA form, the CDR3 reads TGTGCCAGCAGCTCCAGGGACAGGGGGCGGAACACTGAAGCTTTCTTT. Its protein is CASSSRDRGRNTEAFF.